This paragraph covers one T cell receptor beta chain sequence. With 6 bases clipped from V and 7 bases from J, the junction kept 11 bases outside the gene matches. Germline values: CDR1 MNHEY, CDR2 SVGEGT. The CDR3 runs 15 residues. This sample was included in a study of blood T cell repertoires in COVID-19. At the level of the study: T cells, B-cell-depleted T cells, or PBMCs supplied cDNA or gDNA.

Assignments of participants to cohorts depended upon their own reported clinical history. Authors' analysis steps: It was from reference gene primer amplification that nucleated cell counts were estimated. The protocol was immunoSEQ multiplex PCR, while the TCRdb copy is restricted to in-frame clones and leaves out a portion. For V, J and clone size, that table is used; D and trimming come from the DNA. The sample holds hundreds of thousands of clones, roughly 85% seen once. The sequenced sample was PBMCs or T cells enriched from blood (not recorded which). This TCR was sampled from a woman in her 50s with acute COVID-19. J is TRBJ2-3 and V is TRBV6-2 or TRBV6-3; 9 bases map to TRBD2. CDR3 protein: CASSPGGGAGNTQYF. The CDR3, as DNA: TGTGCCAGCAGCCCAGGCGGGGGGGCGGGAAATACGCAGTATTTT.